This passage covers 7 T cell receptor beta chains from one sample sequenced in a study of beta chain features in type 1 diabetes. The study reverse transcribed the entire isolated RNA, so it sequenced expressed TCRB transcripts. Only in-frame clones appear in the TCRdb table, and some are missing; sequencing was by immunoSEQ multiplex PCR. This table has 130,000 or so clones, about a tenth appearing once. Input material: central memory CD4+ T cells from blood. The receptors stem from a man aged 18-30 years in good health.

This chain links TRBV7-2 with TRBJ2-7; 7 positions agree with TRBD2. This CDR3 comprises 18 residues. In germline, CDR1 is SGHTA, CDR2 FQGNSA. V was pared by 5 bases and J by 0 bases, with 16 bases of the junction left unmatched. This CDR3 is CASSRAPGGGHLSYEQYF. For the CDR3, the DNA is TGTGCCAGCAGCCGGGCCCCGGGAGGCGGCCACCTCTCCTACGAGCAGTACTTC.

The chain carries TRBV11-2 and TRBJ1-5; TRBD1 might be the D (5 bases). CDR1 SGHAT and CDR2 FQNNGV come from the germline V gene. This CDR3 spans 14 amino acids. V was shortened by 4 bases and J by 2 bases, with 9 bases between the two germline ends. The CDR3 DNA reads as TGTGCCAGCAGCTCCCGGGGGGGCAATCAGCCCCAGCATTTT. Its protein product is CASSSRGGNQPQHF.

This CDR3 is CASSSGMETQYF. The CDR3 DNA reads as TGCGCCAGCAGTTCAGGGATGGAGACCCAGTACTTC. The J gene is TRBJ2-5, the V gene TRBV10-1; a weak D match, TRBD1 (5 bases). Per the germline V gene, CDR1 is WNHNN and CDR2 is SYGVQD (reference sequence). V was clipped by 5 bases and J by 5 bases, with 9 bases between them. The CDR3 spans 12 residues.

This clone was recorded a few times. This sequence joins TRBV6-1 and TRBJ1-1; a possible D gene is TRBD1 (5 bases). Trimming removed 5 bases at V and 1 base at J, with 14 bases between. Germline loops: CDR1 MNHNS, CDR2 SASEGT. This CDR3 has 15 amino acids. As DNA, the CDR3 is TGTGCCAGCAGTACCCGGGGCGGGGCGAACACTGAAGCTTTCTTT. This encodes CASSTRGGANTEAFF.

This clone appeared a few times. This chain links TRBV30 with TRBJ1-4; D gene unclear. V was cut by 4 bases and J by 4 bases, with 7 bases left in between. Germline V CDR1 and CDR2: GTSNPN, SVGIG (reference sequence). This CDR3 comprises 12 residues. DNA of the CDR3: TGTGCCTGGATGCCAGATAATGAAAAACTGTTTTTT. Translated, it gives CAWMPDNEKLFF.

This clone was observed a few times. This chain links TRBV18 with TRBJ2-1; D uncertain. Per germline, CDR1 KGHSH and CDR2 LQKENI. The CDR3 runs to 15 residues. Trimming stripped 5 bases from V and 2 bases from J, with 13 bases between. CDR3 coding DNA: TGTGCCAGCTCAGCTATAGAAGTTGCCTACAATGAGCAGTTCTTC. Amino acids: CASSAIEVAYNEQFF.

This sequence joins TRBV9 and TRBJ2-7; TRBD1 might be the D (5 bases). V lost 3 bases and J 0 bases, leaving 10 bases between the germline ends. The CDR3 covers 14 residues. Germline loops: CDR1 SGDLS, CDR2 YYNGEE. The CDR3 nucleotides are TGTGCCAGCAGCGCTCGACAGACCTCCTACGAGCAGTACTTC. Its translation: CASSARQTSYEQYF.